This T cell receptor beta chain was retrieved from a study of regulatory T cells in long-lasting Graves disease. General study results and limits: Patients with persistent Graves' had lower TCR diversity than newly diagnosed patients. No thyroid tissue was studied; the work used peripheral blood only.

Stated time point: newly diagnosed GD, antithyroid drugs for less than 3 months. Researchers made the TCR library from RNA that was extracted from PBMCs. For this clonotype: Its antigen is unknown.

Investigators prepared the TCR beta libraries by applying iRepertoire HTBI primers and Arm-PCR of CDR3 regions. TCRdb itself ran the multiplex PCR reads through MiXCR, one entry per CDR3 protein. The table has about 540,000 distinct CDR3 sequences, about 14% seen once. The same sample was also used in a study of T cells in Graves' hyperthyroidism and ophthalmopathy. As that study records: The primer set for the first-round RT-PCR of the TCR CDR3 was HTBI.

The sample was peripheral blood mononuclear cells (PBMCs), taken at new diagnosis, from a patient treated with antithyroid drugs. This TCR derives from a man aged 25 to 40 with Graves disease.

The CDR3 DNA sequence: TGTGCCAGCAGTTTTTTCCCACAGCATACCTACAATGAGCAGTTCTTC. Translated, it gives CASSFFPQHTYNEQFF. The V and J genes are TRBV27 and TRBJ2-1; no definite D call. The CDR3 is 16 residues long. The V and J ends lost 3 bases and 2 bases respectively, with 14 bases between them. The germline V gene has CDR1 MNHEY and CDR2 SMNVEV (reference sequence).